This T cell receptor beta chain was found in a study of blood T cell repertoires in COVID-19. Participants were placed into cohorts based on the clinical history they reported. Among Cohort 3 donors, those recovered had two negative PCRs, clearance, or symptom resolution. Profiled with immunoSEQ multiplex PCR; TCRdb holds only in-frame clones, not every one. The sample holds fewer than 300,000 clones, more than 85% seen once. V lost 2 bases to trimming and J lost 0 bases, with 14 bases between them. The CDR3 runs to 17 residues. The germline V gene encodes CDR1 SGHVS and CDR2 FNYEAQ. The sequence derives from a man aged 40-49 years who had recovered from COVID-19. Sequencing input: PBMCs or T cells enriched from blood (not recorded which). The V call is TRBV7-6, the J call TRBJ1-3; D possibly corresponds to TRBD1 (5 bases). The CDR3 reads CASSLYFDRSSGNTIYF. The CDR3 region has the DNA TGTGCCAGCAGCTTATATTTTGACAGAAGCTCTGGAAACACCATATATTTT.